A single sample is the source of the 29 T cell receptor beta chains below, sequenced in a study of shared clonotypes between healthy human individuals. Measured with immunoSEQ multiplex PCR; TCRdb has only the in-frame clones, and not every one. The data hold a few hundred thousand clones, with roughly three quarters observed a single time. The sequencing input was PBMCs. The receptors originated from a woman in her forties in good health. Some clones in this sample may be carry-over from other donors' samples.

Comment on this clone: This likely stems from a read error, as it lies one base from a far larger clone. The rearrangement joins TRBV30 to TRBJ1-4; TRBD1 matches 7 bases. Germline loops: CDR1 GTSNPN, CDR2 SVGIG (reference sequence). The CDR3 contains 17 residues. CDR3 sequence: CAWSVNRGHATNEKLLF. CDR3 DNA sequence: TGTGCCTGGAGTGTTAACAGGGGCCATGCAACTAATGAAAAACTGCTTTTT.

Only a few counts were recorded for this clone. The chain has TRBV27 and TRBJ2-1; 10 bases fit TRBD1. The V segment lost 6 bases and the J segment 3 bases; nucleotides outside the gene matches: 8. The CDR3 is 16 amino acids. Germline V CDR1 and CDR2: MNHEY, SMNVEV (reference sequence). CDR3 amino acids: CASRKARDRGYNEQFF. CDR3 nucleotides: TGTGCCAGCAGGAAGGCCCGGGACAGGGGCTACAATGAGCAGTTCTTC.

The rearrangement uses TRBV5-1 and TRBJ2-1; D remains ambiguous. V lost 0 bases and J 6 bases, leaving 4 bases between the germline ends. The germline V gene encodes CDR1 SGHRS and CDR2 YFSETQ. The length of the CDR3 is 12 residues. The CDR3 here is CASSLAANEQFF. The CDR3 DNA follows: TGCGCCAGCAGCTTGGCGGCCAATGAGCAGTTCTTC.

The chain joins TRBV30 to TRBJ1-2, with 12 bases matching TRBD1. CDR1 and CDR2 (germline): GTSNPN, SVGIG (reference sequence). V dropped 0 bases and J dropped 6; count of bases not matched to a gene: 8. This CDR3 spans 16 amino acids. CDR3 nucleotides: TGTGCCTGGAGTGTACTCGCCGGGACAGGGGGCGATGGCTACACCTTC. This gives the protein CAWSVLAGTGGDGYTF.

V gene TRBV28 combines with J gene TRBJ1-2, with TRBD1 as a possible D gene (5 bases). V was cut by 3 bases and J by 5 bases, with 16 bases left in between. The CDR3 spans 15 residues. In germline, CDR1 is MDHEN, CDR2 SYDVKM. The CDR3 reads CASSLATGEVYGYTF. CDR3 nucleotides: TGTGCCAGCAGTTTGGCGACGGGGGAGGTTTATGGCTACACCTTC.

The chain uses TRBV28 and TRBJ1-1; 8 bases are shared with TRBD1. CDR1 MDHEN and CDR2 SYDVKM come from the germline V gene. This CDR3 region has 14 residues. The trim removed 7 bases at V and 2 bases at J, leaving 6 bases unmatched. The CDR3 is CASTIPGGNTEAFF. CDR3 nucleotides: TGTGCCAGCACAATTCCAGGGGGCAACACTGAAGCTTTCTTT.

Only a few counts were recorded for this clone. The CDR3 protein is CASSGLAGPVTNEQYF. The CDR3 nucleotides read TGTGCCAGCAGTGGACTAGCGGGACCAGTGACTAACGAGCAGTACTTC. The J gene is TRBJ2-7, the V gene TRBV27, with TRBD2 matching over 12 bases. The CDR3 has 16 residues. V was clipped by 5 bases and J by 5 bases; unmatched bases: 10. Germline loops: CDR1 MNHEY, CDR2 SMNVEV (reference sequence).

The V and J genes are TRBV28 and TRBJ1-1, with 7 bases matching TRBD1. The V gene end was trimmed by 5 bases and the J gene end by 0 bases; junction bases not matched to a gene: 9. This CDR3 region has 16 residues. Germline CDR1 reads MDHEN; CDR2 reads SYDVKM. This CDR3 is CASSASAGQMNTEAFF. In nucleotides, the CDR3 is TGTGCCAGCAGTGCATCGGCGGGACAGATGAACACTGAAGCTTTCTTT.

The gene calls are TRBV5-1 and TRBJ2-3; 7 bases are a match to TRBD2. This CDR3 is 14 amino acids long. The V and J ends lost 4 bases and 2 bases, in that order; junction bases with no gene match: 4. Germline lookup yields CDR1 SGHRS and CDR2 YFSETQ. The CDR3 loop reads CASSPGGLTDTQYF. CDR3 coding DNA: TGCGCCAGCAGCCCGGGGGGTCTCACAGATACGCAGTATTTT.

About this clone itself: A far more abundant clone sits one base away, making this likely a read error. At the DNA level, this CDR3 is encoded by other sequences in the same sample as well. J is TRBJ2-2 and V is TRBV30; 10 bases map to TRBD1. The CDR3 has 15 residues. Germline V lookup: CDR1 GTSNPN, CDR2 SVGIG (reference sequence). The CDR3, as DNA: TGCGCCTGGGGGACAGGGGCCGCGAACACCGGGGAGCTGTTTTTT. Translating gives CAWGTGAANTGELFF.

Of note for this clone: A far larger clone is a single base away, which makes a read error likely. V usage is TRBV7-9 and J usage is TRBJ2-3; 8 positions agree with TRBD2. Germline V gene lookup returns CDR1 SEHNR and CDR2 FQNEAQ (reference sequence). V shed 2 bases and J 5 bases; nucleotides not matched to a gene: 12. This CDR3 has 17 residues. CDR3 region: CASSLLLGRGAGDTQYF. CDR3 DNA: TGTGCCAGCAGCTTACTTCTAGGGCGGGGGGCCGGAGATACGCAGTATTTT.

The chain recombines TRBV9 with TRBJ2-5; 9 bases fit TRBD2. Per the germline V gene, CDR1 is SGDLS and CDR2 is YYNGEE. This CDR3 comprises 17 residues. The ends lost 2 bases at V and 5 bases at J; junction bases unmatched: 13. In DNA form, the CDR3 reads TGTGCCAGCAGCGTTTTGGGGGCTGGGCTAGCGGGGGAGACCCAGTACTTC. Translating it yields CASSVLGAGLAGETQYF. The whole variable domain, remainder taken from reference TRBV9 and TRBJ2-5, is DSGVTQTPKHLITATGQRVTLRCSPRSGDLSVYWYQQSLDQGLQFLIQYYNGEERAKGNILERFSAQQFPDLHSELNLSSLELGDSALYFCASSVLGAGLAGETQYFGPGTRLLVL.

This CDR3 reads CASSGRGSYEQYF. The DNA of the CDR3 is TGTGCCAGCAGCGGGAGGGGCTCCTACGAGCAGTACTTC. The gene calls are TRBV9 and TRBJ2-7; possible D gene TRBD2, 6 bases. V shed 3 bases and J shed 0 bases, with 7 bases lying between them. Germline V gene lookup returns CDR1 SGDLS and CDR2 YYNGEE. The CDR3 totals 13 residues.

V and J are TRBV10-3 and TRBJ2-7, with 10 bases aligning to TRBD2. This CDR3 region has 14 residues. V gave up 5 bases and J gave up 1 base; unmatched junction bases: 2. Germline CDR1 reads ENHRY; CDR2 reads SYGVKD. In DNA form, the CDR3 reads TGTGCCATCAGTACAGCGGGGGGGTCCTACGAGCAGTACTTC. Translating it yields CAISTAGGSYEQYF.

The table lists this clone with a count of one. The chain joins TRBV30 to TRBJ2-3; D call uncertain. The germline CDR1 and CDR2 sequences are GTSNPN and SVGIG (reference sequence). With 1 base removed from V and 1 base from J, the gap between germline ends came to 15 bases. CDR3 length equals 16 residues. The CDR3 coding sequence is TGTGCCTGGAGTGGCCTTAGCAGTTGGGGCACAGATACGCAGTATTTT. Protein sequence: CAWSGLSSWGTDTQYF.

V and J are TRBV19 and TRBJ2-5; no clear D. The V end was cut by 1 base, the J end by 5 bases, with 8 bases between. CDR3 size: 13 residues. CDR1 and CDR2 (germline): LNHDA, SQIVND (reference sequence). CDR3 bases: TGTGCCAGTAGTATAGTGGCCTCCGAGACCCAGTACTTC. As protein: CASSIVASETQYF.

This sequence joins TRBV7-2 and TRBJ2-5; TRBD1 aligns across 9 bases. Germline-derived CDR1 and CDR2 are SGHTA and FQGNSA. The CDR3 is 14 amino acids. J gave up 7 bases and V 4 bases, and 7 bases lay outside the gene matches. CDR3 DNA: TGTGCCAGCAGCTCAGGACAGGGGCTTGCGACCCAGTACTTC. This gives the protein CASSSGQGLATQYF. Supplemented by reference TRBV7-2 and TRBJ2-5, the full variable domain reads GAGVSQSPSNKVTEKGKDVELRCDPISGHTALYWYRQSLGQGLEFLIYFQGNSAPDKSGLPSDRFSAERTGGSVSTLTIQRTQQEDSAVYLCASSSGQGLATQYFGPGTRLLVL.

This chain joins TRBV4-3 and TRBJ2-1; TRBD2 matches 10 bases. The CDR3 loop spans 16 amino acids. CDR1 is LGHNA and CDR2 is YSLEER in the germline V gene. V shed 0 bases, J shed 4 bases, and the junction held 3 bases outside the gene matches. The CDR3 region has the DNA TGCGCCAGCAGCCAAGATCTAGCGGGGGTATACAATGAGCAGTTCTTC. Protein: CASSQDLAGVYNEQFF.

This clone is a singleton in its sample. This sample includes further DNA sequences coding for the same CDR3. The gene calls are TRBV5-1 and TRBJ2-5, with a weak D call TRBD2 (5 bases). This CDR3 has 13 amino acids. Germline V gene sequence: CDR1 SGHRS, CDR2 YFSETQ. Trimming removed 4 bases at V and 2 bases at J, with 9 bases between. The CDR3 DNA is TGCGCCAGCAGCCCCGGGGTGCAAGAGACCCAGTACTTC. This codes for CASSPGVQETQYF.

The chain links TRBV13 to TRBJ2-1; TRBD1 agrees at 7 bases. With 5 bases clipped from V and 6 bases from J, the junction kept 10 bases outside the gene matches. The CDR3 length is 15 residues. Germline lookup yields CDR1 PRHDT and CDR2 FYEKMQ (reference sequence). The CDR3 DNA follows: TGTGCCAGCAGCCCCGGTCCGGGACAGCCCAATGAGCAGTTCTTC. The encoded protein is CASSPGPGQPNEQFF.

This chain links TRBV7-9 with TRBJ2-5; D might be TRBD2 (5 bases). Germline V gene data show CDR1 as SEHNR and CDR2 as FQNEAQ (reference sequence). The ends were cut back, 11 bases at V and 5 bases at J, with 18 bases in the middle. The CDR3 totals 13 residues. CDR3 region: CASRPAAIETQYF. CDR3 DNA sequence: TGTGCCTCCAGGCCAGCGGCGATTGAGACCCAGTACTTC. The full variable domain, in which reference TRBV7-9 and TRBJ2-5 provide the parts outside the CDR3, is DTGVSQNPRHKITKRGQNVTFRCDPISEHNRLYWYRQTLGQGPEFLTYFQNEAQLEKSRLLSDRFSAERPKGSFSTLEIQRTEQGDSAMYLCASRPAAIETQYFGPGTRLLVL.

This clone has ten or more counts. Other DNA sequences in this sample translate to the same CDR3. The V gene is TRBV2, the J gene TRBJ1-2, with 9 bases that match TRBD1. Losses at the gene ends were 11 bases for V and 4 bases for J; bases not matched to a gene: 5. This CDR3 has 12 residues. Germline CDR1 reads SNHLY; CDR2 reads FYNNEI. The CDR3 sequence: CAGTGRSYGYTF. The CDR3 DNA is TGTGCCGGGACAGGGAGGTCCTATGGCTACACCTTC. Based on the CDR3 plus reference TRBV2 and TRBJ1-2, the full variable domain is EPEVTQTPSHQVTQMGQEVILRCVPISNHLYFYWYRQILGQKVEFLVSFYNNEISEKSEIFDDQFSVERPDGSNFTLKIRSTKLEDSAMYFCAGTGRSYGYTFGSGTRLTVV.

This clone is a singleton in its sample. The rearrangement links TRBV19 to TRBJ2-2; 7 nucleotides align to TRBD2. Germline loops: CDR1 LNHDA, CDR2 SQIVND (reference sequence). The CDR3 length is 14 residues. The junction had 4 bases not matched to a gene; V was cut back by 5 bases and J by 4 bases. The CDR3 reads CASSWGRGTGELFF. CDR3 coding DNA: TGTGCCAGTAGTTGGGGGAGGGGCACCGGGGAGCTGTTTTTT.

CDR3 sequence (DNA): TGTGCCAGCAGCTTCGGGCCGAGGGTGGGGTTCAACGAGCAGTACTTC. This gives the protein CASSFGPRVGFNEQYF. The chain couples TRBV11-2 to TRBJ2-7, with a weak D call TRBD2 (5 bases). This CDR3 has 16 amino acids. V lost 3 bases, J lost 5 bases, and 20 bases lay in between. Germline values: CDR1 SGHAT, CDR2 FQNNGV.

The chain recombines TRBV28 with TRBJ1-5; 7 bases align to TRBD1. V shed 2 bases and J 2 bases; nucleotides not matched to a gene: 0. CDR1 is MDHEN and CDR2 is SYDVKM in the germline V gene. There are 14 residues in the CDR3. CDR3 nucleotide sequence: TGTGCCAGCAGTTTAACAGGGGGCAATCAGCCCCAGCATTTT. The encoded protein is CASSLTGGNQPQHF.

The sample holds one count of this clone. A much larger clone sits a single nucleotide away, making a read error possible. This chain links TRBV10-2 with TRBJ2-1; 12 nucleotides match TRBD1. CDR1 and CDR2 from the germline V gene are WSHSY and SAAADI. The CDR3 has 15 residues. CDR3 sequence (DNA): TGCGCCAACAGTGAGAGGGACAGGGGGCATGATGAGCAGTTCTTC. Translating gives CANSERDRGHDEQFF.

Regarding this clone: A far larger clone is off by one base, so a read error is likely. Written as DNA, the CDR3 is TGTGCCAGCAGCTTAGGGGACGGAGCCTACGGGCAGTACTTC. This gives the protein CASSLGDGAYGQYF. This chain connects TRBV5-4 to TRBJ2-7; D possibly uses TRBD1 or TRBD2 (5 bases each). This CDR3 spans 14 amino acids. CDR1 SGHNT and CDR2 YYREEE come from the germline V gene (reference sequence).

V and J are TRBV29-1 and TRBJ1-4, with D uncertain. In germline, CDR1 is SQVTM, CDR2 ANQGSEA. The CDR3 is made up of 14 amino acids. V lost 4 bases to trimming and J lost 7 bases, with 16 bases between them. The CDR3 DNA sequence: TGCAGCGTTGCCCCTACGAGTGAGGGTGAAAAACTGTTTTTT. Its translation is CSVAPTSEGEKLFF.

The chain has TRBV7-3 and TRBJ2-2, with 7 bases matching TRBD2. Germline V gene lookup returns CDR1 SGHTA and CDR2 FQGTGA. The CDR3 length is 16 residues. V trimming: 3 bases; J trimming: 0 bases; junction bases outside the gene matches: 4. CDR3 DNA: TGTGCCAGCAGCTTGGTTGCGGGGGCGAACACCGGGGAGCTGTTTTTT. Its protein product is CASSLVAGANTGELFF.